A selection of T cell receptor beta chains follows, all from one sample in a study of cytomegalovirus exposure and HLA in healthy donors. Produced via immunoSEQ multiplex PCR; TCRdb's table is partial and in-frame only. The table has around 80,000 clones, over 85% seen once; the top ten hold 0.69%. Sequenced input: PBMCs. The receptors derive from a woman aged 18-29 years in good health and CMV-seronegative. Each CDR3 is given with its conserved first and last residue. The D gene is left open where the match is weak. Rows may omit the clone size; those that give it use once, few, many or a size class.

TRBJ2-7,NA,TRBV16,14,NA,CASSQSGQGYEQYF,TGTGCCAGCAGCCAATCAGGCCAGGGTTACGAGCAGTACTTC
TRBJ1-5,once,TRBV28,16,NA,CASSFRSFAAIQPQHF,TGTGCCAGCAGTTTCCGCTCCTTTGCGGCTATTCAGCCCCAGCATTTT
TRBJ1-2,once,TRBV7-2,16,NA,CASSLADGQGGYGYTF,TGTGCCAGCAGCTTAGCGGATGGGCAGGGTGGCTATGGCTACACCTTC
TRBJ2-5,NA,TRBV4-3,17,TRBD2,CASSQGGLAGVGETQYF,TGCGCCAGCAGCCAAGGGGGGTTAGCGGGAGTTGGAGAGACCCAGTACTTC
TRBJ1-1,once,TRBV18,15,NA,CASSPVTGTGTEAFF,TGTGCCAGCTCACCCGTAACAGGGACGGGCACTGAAGCTTTCTTT
TRBJ2-5,NA,TRBV9,16,TRBD2,CASSVGGGGAMKTQYF,TGTGCCAGCAGCGTAGGGGGCGGGGGGGCCATGAAGACCCAGTACTTC
TRBJ2-2,NA,TRBV4-1,17,TRBD1,CASSQDLGQGFTGELFF,TGCGCCAGCAGCCAAGATCTGGGACAGGGCTTTACCGGGGAGCTGTTTTTT
TRBJ2-5,once,TRBV5-1,11,NA,CASSQGETQYF,TGCGCCAGCAGCCAGGGGGAGACCCAGTACTTC
TRBJ2-1,NA,TRBV11-2,16,TRBD2,CASSLGPGAGYNEQFF,TGTGCCAGCAGCTTAGGCCCGGGAGCGGGGTACAATGAGCAGTTCTTC
TRBJ2-7,NA,TRBV11-2,14,NA,CASSFIGNSYEQYF,TGTGCCAGCAGCTTCATCGGGAACTCCTACGAGCAGTACTTC
TRBJ2-7,few,TRBV4-1,17,NA,CASSQTQSSASPYEQYF,TGCGCCAGCAGCCAAACTCAGTCGAGCGCCTCCCCCTACGAGCAGTACTTC
TRBJ1-2,NA,TRBV6-5,14,TRBD1,CASRPGTANYGYTF,TGTGCCAGCAGGCCCGGGACAGCTAACTATGGCTACACCTTC
TRBJ1-3,NA,TRBV7-8,17,NA,CASSSLQGSESGNTIYF,TGTGCCAGCAGCTCTTTACAGGGCTCGGAATCTGGAAACACCATATATTTT
TRBJ2-2,NA,TRBV12-5,17,TRBD2,CASGLVHTSVGTGELFF,TGTGCTAGTGGTTTGGTCCATACTAGCGTCGGCACCGGGGAGCTGTTTTTT
TRBJ2-5,NA,TRBV7-9,15,NA,CASSPRLGAVETQYF,TGTGCCAGCAGCCCGCGTTTGGGGGCCGTGGAGACCCAGTACTTC
TRBJ1-1,NA,TRBV5-6,19,NA,CASSPPSEGIVVLDTEAFF,TGTGCCAGCAGCCCACCCTCGGAGGGAATTGTTGTATTGGACACTGAAGCTTTCTTT
TRBJ2-4,NA,TRBV28,15,NA,CASSLGGGRGYIQYF,TGTGCCAGCAGTTTGGGAGGGGGAAGAGGATACATTCAGTACTTC
TRBJ1-5,NA,TRBV9,14,NA,CASRHRGRNQPQHF,TGTGCCAGCAGGCATCGCGGGCGCAATCAGCCCCAGCATTTT
TRBJ2-1,NA,TRBV4-3,17,NA,CASSQETVGVRVNEQFF,TGCGCCAGCAGCCAAGAAACGGTAGGGGTAAGGGTCAATGAGCAGTTCTTC